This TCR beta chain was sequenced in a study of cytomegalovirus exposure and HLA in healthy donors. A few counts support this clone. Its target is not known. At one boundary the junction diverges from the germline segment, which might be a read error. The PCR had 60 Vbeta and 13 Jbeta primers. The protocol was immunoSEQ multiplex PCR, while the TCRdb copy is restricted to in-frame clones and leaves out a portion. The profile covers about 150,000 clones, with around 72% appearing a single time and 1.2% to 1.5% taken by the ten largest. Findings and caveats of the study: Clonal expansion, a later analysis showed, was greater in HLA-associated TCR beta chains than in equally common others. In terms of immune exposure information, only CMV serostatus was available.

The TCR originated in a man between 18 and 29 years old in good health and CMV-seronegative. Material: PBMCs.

CDR3 sequence: CSSSLALGSYGYTF. CDR3 DNA sequence: TGTTCCAGCAGCTTGGCTCTCGGGAGCTATGGCTACACCTTC. The chain combines TRBV7-9 with TRBJ1-2; unclear D gene. The V gene's germline CDR1 is SEHNR and CDR2 FQNEAQ (reference sequence). CDR3 length: 14 residues.